Listed below are T cell receptor beta chains from one sample, sequenced in a study of cytomegalovirus exposure and HLA in healthy donors. Assay: immunoSEQ multiplex PCR; the TCRdb copy retains only in-frame clones and omits some. The sample holds roughly 190,000 clones, 70% to 75% seen once. The sequencing input was PBMCs. These receptors were obtained from a woman aged 25 to 45 in good health and CMV-seropositive. CDR3s include the opening cysteine and the closing phenylalanine or tryptophan. Fields, in order: J gene, V gene, D gene, clone size, CDR3 protein, CDR3 DNA. D genes are given only for firm matches. Clone size is shown for a subset of rows, as once, few, many or a class of expanded clone.

TRBJ1-1,TRBV6-5,TRBD1,.,CASRRRTGNPEAFF,TGTGCCAGCCGCCGGCGGACAGGGAACCCTGAAGCTTTCTTT
TRBJ2-3,TRBV5-1,.,.,CASRETSTDTQYF,TGCGCCAGCAGGGAGACCAGCACAGATACGCAGTATTTT
TRBJ2-1,TRBV19,.,.,CASSIRSEQFF,TGTGCCAGTAGTATTCGGAGTGAGCAGTTCTTC
TRBJ2-2,TRBV27,.,few,CASSRPGWELFF,TGTGCCAGCAGTCGCCCCGGGTGGGAGCTGTTTTTT
TRBJ2-5,TRBV5-1,TRBD1,.,CASSGDRQETQYF,TGCGCCAGCAGTGGGGACAGGCAAGAGACCCAGTACTTC
TRBJ1-1,TRBV9,TRBD1,.,CASSEIGQGITPTFF,TGTGCCAGCAGCGAAATCGGACAGGGGATAACCCCGACTTTCTTT
TRBJ2-7,TRBV19,TRBD1,.,CASSAGTGGYEQYF,TGTGCCAGTAGTGCCGGGACAGGGGGTTACGAGCAGTACTTC
TRBJ1-4,TRBV2,.,.,CASSEGSGAGKLFF,TGTGCCAGCAGTGAGGGGTCAGGGGCCGGAAAACTGTTTTTT
TRBJ2-7,TRBV11-2,.,.,CASSLTDSAYEQYF,TGTGCCAGCAGCTTAACGGACAGCGCCTACGAGCAGTACTTC
TRBJ1-2,TRBV14,TRBD1,few,CASSQGQGRDYGYTF,TGTGCCAGCAGCCAGGGACAGGGGAGGGACTATGGCTACACCTTC
TRBJ2-1,TRBV5-1,.,.,CASSGLGGNEQFF,TGCGCCAGCAGCGGGTTGGGGGGAAATGAGCAGTTCTTC
TRBJ2-1,TRBV5-4,.,.,CASSLAGGAGPTSSYNEQFF,TGTGCCAGCAGCTTGGCCGGGGGTGCAGGACCTACGAGCTCCTACAATGAGCAGTTCTTC
TRBJ1-5,TRBV6-5,TRBD1,.,CASSGQVNQPQHF,TGTGCCAGCAGTGGACAGGTCAATCAGCCCCAGCATTTT
TRBJ1-4,TRBV19,.,few,CASRDKPNEKLFF,TGTGCCAGCCGGGACAAACCTAATGAAAAACTGTTTTTT
TRBJ1-2,TRBV7-2,.,.,CASSPRQEGTF,TGTGCCAGCAGCCCCCGCCAGGAGGGTACCTTC
TRBJ1-2,TRBV11-2,.,.,CASSQTGSGGYGYTF,TGTGCCAGCAGCCAAACAGGGTCAGGAGGCTATGGCTACACCTTC
TRBJ1-4,TRBV5-4,.,.,CASSLGGLDEKLFF,TGTGCCAGCAGCTTGGGGGGGCTGGATGAAAAACTGTTTTTT
TRBJ2-3,TRBV4-1,TRBD2,.,CASSQVSPAGGPDTQYF,TGCGCCAGCAGCCAAGTGAGTCCCGCGGGAGGCCCAGATACGCAGTATTTT
TRBJ2-7,TRBV6-5,TRBD1,.,CASSPGQGAYEQYF,TGTGCCAGCAGTCCAGGACAGGGTGCCTACGAGCAGTACTTC
TRBJ2-3,TRBV10-3,TRBD2,.,CAISESEREATDTQYF,TGTGCCATCAGTGAGTCGGAGCGGGAGGCGACAGATACGCAGTATTTT
TRBJ2-7,TRBV5-1,.,.,CASASGNEQYF,TGCGCCAGCGCCAGCGGTAACGAGCAGTACTTC
TRBJ2-7,TRBV4-1,.,.,CASSQDETSPYEQYF,TGCGCCAGCAGCCAAGACGAGACAAGCCCCTACGAGCAGTACTTC
TRBJ2-2,TRBV10-2,TRBD2,.,CASTEEREVGELFF,TGCGCCAGCACGGAGGAGCGGGAGGTGGGGGAGCTGTTTTTT
TRBJ1-1,TRBV10-1,.,few,CASSGGVVTAAFF,TGCGCCAGCAGTGGGGGGGTAGTCACGGCCGCTTTCTTT
TRBJ2-7,TRBV25-1,.,.,CASSESGRANEQYF,TGTGCCAGCAGTGAGAGCGGGCGGGCAAACGAGCAGTACTTC
TRBJ2-5,TRBV9,TRBD2,.,CASSAGGVGETQYF,TGTGCCAGCAGCGCGGGAGGGGTGGGTGAGACCCAGTACTTC
TRBJ2-1,TRBV28,TRBD1,few,CASSSGTGQFF,TGTGCCAGCAGCTCCGGGACAGGGCAGTTCTTC
TRBJ2-3,TRBV7-8,TRBD2,.,CASSLALASGRGTDTQYF,TGTGCCAGCAGCTTAGCGCTCGCTAGCGGGAGGGGGACAGATACGCAGTATTTT
TRBJ1-4,TRBV20-1,.,.,CSASQAEKLFF,TGCAGTGCTAGTCAGGCAGAAAAACTGTTTTTT